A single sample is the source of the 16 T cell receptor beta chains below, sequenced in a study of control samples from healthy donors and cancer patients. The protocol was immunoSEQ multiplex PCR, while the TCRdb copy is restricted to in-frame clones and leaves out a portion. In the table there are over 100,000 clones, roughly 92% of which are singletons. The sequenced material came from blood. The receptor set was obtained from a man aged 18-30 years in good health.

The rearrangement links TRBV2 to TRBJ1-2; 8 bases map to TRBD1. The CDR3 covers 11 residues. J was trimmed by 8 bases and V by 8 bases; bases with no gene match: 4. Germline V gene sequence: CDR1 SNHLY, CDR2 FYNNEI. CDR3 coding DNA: TGTGCCAGCGGACAGGGCGCCGGCTACACCTTC. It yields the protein CASGQGAGYTF.

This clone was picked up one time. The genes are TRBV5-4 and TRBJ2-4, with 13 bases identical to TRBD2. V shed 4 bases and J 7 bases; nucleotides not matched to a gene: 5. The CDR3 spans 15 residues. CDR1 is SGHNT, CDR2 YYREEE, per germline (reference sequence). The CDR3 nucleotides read TGTGCCAGCAGCAGCGGGACTAGCGGGATGAACATTCAGTACTTC. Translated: CASSSGTSGMNIQYF.

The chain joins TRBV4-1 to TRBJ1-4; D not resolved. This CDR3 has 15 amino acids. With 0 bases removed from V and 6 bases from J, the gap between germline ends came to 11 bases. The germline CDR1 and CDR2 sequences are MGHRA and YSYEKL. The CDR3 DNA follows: TGCGCCAGCAGCCAAGATCCAAGGGAGGATGAAAAACTGTTTTTT. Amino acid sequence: CASSQDPREDEKLFF.

The CDR3 DNA sequence: TGTGCCAGCAGCTTAGCAGAGAACACTGAAGCTTTCTTT. It translates to CASSLAENTEAFF. The chain combines TRBV11-2 with TRBJ1-1; D is ambiguous. The germline V gene has CDR1 SGHAT and CDR2 FQNNGV. The CDR3 length is 13 residues. Trimming stripped 1 base from V and 1 base from J, with 4 bases between.

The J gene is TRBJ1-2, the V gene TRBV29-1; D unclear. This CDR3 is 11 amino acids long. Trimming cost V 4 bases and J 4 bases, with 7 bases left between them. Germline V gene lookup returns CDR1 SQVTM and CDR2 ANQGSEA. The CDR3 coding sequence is TGCAGCGTTGGTTCTCTCTATGGCTACACCTTC. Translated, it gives CSVGSLYGYTF. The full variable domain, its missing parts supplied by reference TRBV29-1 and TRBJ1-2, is SAVISQKPSRDICQRGTSLTIQCQVDSQVTMMFWYRQQPGQSLTLIATANQGSEATYESGFVIDKFPISRPNLTFSTLTVSNMSPEDSSIYLCSVGSLYGYTFGSGTRLTVV.

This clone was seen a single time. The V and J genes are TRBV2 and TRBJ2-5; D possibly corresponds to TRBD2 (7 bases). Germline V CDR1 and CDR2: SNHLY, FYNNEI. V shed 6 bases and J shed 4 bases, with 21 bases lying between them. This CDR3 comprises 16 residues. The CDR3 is CASSATQRGASETQYF. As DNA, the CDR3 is TGTGCCAGCAGCGCGACGCAACGGGGGGCCTCAGAGACCCAGTACTTC.

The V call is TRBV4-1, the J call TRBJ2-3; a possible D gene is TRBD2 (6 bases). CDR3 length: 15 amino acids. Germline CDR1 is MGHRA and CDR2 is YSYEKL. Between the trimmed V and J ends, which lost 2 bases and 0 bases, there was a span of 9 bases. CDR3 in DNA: TGCGCCAGCAGCCAATACGGGACTAGCACAGATACGCAGTATTTT. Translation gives CASSQYGTSTDTQYF.

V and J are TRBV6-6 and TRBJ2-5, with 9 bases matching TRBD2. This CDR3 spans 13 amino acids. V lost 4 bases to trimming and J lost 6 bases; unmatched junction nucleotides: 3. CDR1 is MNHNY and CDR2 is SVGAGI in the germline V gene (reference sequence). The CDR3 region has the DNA TGTGCCAGCAGTTCCACTAGCGGGCAGACCCAGTACTTC. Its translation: CASSSTSGQTQYF.

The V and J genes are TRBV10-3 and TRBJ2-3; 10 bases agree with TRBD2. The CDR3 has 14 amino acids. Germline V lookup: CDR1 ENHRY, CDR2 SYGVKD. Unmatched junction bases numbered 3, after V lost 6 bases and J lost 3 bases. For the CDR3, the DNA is TGTGCCATCAGAGCGGGGGGGGCGACAGATACGCAGTATTTT. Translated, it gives CAIRAGGATDTQYF.

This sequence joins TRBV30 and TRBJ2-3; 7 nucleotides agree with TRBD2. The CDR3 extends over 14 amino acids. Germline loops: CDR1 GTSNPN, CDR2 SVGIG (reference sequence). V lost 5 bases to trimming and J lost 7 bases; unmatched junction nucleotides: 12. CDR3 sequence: CAWDGTTTRYTQYF. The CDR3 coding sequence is TGTGCCTGGGACGGGACTACCACCCGTTATACGCAGTATTTT.

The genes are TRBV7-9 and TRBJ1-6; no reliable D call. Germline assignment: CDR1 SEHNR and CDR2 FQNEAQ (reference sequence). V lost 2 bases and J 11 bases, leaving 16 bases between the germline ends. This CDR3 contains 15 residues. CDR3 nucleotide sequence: TGTGCCAGCAGCTTAATCGGGGATGGGGATGCACCCCTCCACTTT. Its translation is CASSLIGDGDAPLHF.

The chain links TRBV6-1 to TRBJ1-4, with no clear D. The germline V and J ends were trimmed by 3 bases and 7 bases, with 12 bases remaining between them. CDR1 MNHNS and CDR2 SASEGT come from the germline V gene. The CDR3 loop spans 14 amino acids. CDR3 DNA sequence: TGTGCCAGCAGTGAGAGTAGGGTTAGTGAAAAACTGTTTTTT. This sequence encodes CASSESRVSEKLFF.

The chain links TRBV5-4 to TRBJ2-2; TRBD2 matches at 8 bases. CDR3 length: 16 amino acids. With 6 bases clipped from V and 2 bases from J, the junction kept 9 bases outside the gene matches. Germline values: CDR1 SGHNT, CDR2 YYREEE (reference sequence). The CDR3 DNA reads TGTGCCAGCACCACGGGAGGGCGGAGAAACACCGGGGAGCTGTTTTTT. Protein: CASTTGGRRNTGELFF.

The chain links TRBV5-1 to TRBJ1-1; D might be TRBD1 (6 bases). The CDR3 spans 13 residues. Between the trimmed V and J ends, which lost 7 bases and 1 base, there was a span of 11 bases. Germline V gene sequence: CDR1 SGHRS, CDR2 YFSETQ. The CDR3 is CASRAQGNTEAFF. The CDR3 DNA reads TGCGCCAGCCGAGCACAGGGGAACACTGAAGCTTTCTTT.

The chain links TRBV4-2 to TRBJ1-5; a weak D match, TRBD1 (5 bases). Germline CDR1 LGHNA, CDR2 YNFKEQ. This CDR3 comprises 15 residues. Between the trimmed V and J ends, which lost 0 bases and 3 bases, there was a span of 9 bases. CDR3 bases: TGTGCCAGCAGCCAAGATGACAGCCTCAATCAGCCCCAGCATTTT. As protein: CASSQDDSLNQPQHF.

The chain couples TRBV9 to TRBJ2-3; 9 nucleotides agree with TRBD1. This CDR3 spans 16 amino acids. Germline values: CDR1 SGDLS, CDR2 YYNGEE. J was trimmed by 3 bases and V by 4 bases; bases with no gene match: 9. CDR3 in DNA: TGTGCCAGCAGCCCCCCGGGACAGGGATATACAGATACGCAGTATTTT. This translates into CASSPPGQGYTDTQYF.